A single TCR beta chain is shown here with its context. Its matching antigen is unknown. This sample is part of a study of cytomegalovirus exposure and HLA in healthy donors. Amplification used 60 Vbeta primers and 13 Jbeta primers. Profiling relied on immunoSEQ multiplex PCR, and the TCRdb table lists in-frame clones only, not all of them. The sample contains about 160,000 clones, around 76% of which appear only once. The study's findings and limits: Some V segments, including TRBV6-2 and TRBV6-3, were excluded as indistinguishable.

Germline CDR1 SGHNT, CDR2 YYREEE (reference sequence). V gave up 3 bases and J gave up 5 bases, with 14 bases separating them. There are 14 residues in the CDR3. The J gene is TRBJ1-1, the V gene TRBV5-4, with D perhaps matching TRBD1 (5 bases). The origin of this receptor is a female donor in good health and CMV-seronegative. The sequencing input was PBMCs. Here the CDR3 DNA reads TGTGCCAGCAGCTCGGGACGGGGGGGTACTGAAGCTTTCTTT. Its translation: CASSSGRGGTEAFF.